The rows below give T cell receptor beta chains drawn from one sample of a study of T-cell memory formation after mild COVID-19. TCRdb reprocessed the 5' RACE reads via MiXCR and lists one record per CDR3 protein. The data contain some 150,000 distinct CDR3 sequences, under 25% of them seen just once; the ten biggest clones take up 2% to 2.5%. The sequenced material came from PBMCs or a T cell subset sorted from them (not recorded which). These TCRs come from an adult woman who had mild COVID-19 (a few samples of this study predate the infection). Cell type and time point are not known. Each CDR3 is given with its conserved first and last residue. D genes are given only for firm matches. Only part of the rows carry a size: once, few, many, or a class if the clone is expanded.

>TRBV10-2|NA|TRBJ1-5|NA
TGCGCCAGCAGTGAGGGTTGGGGCAATCAGCCCCAGCATTTT
CASSEGWGNQPQHF
>TRBV5-8|NA|TRBJ1-2|NA
TGTGCCAGCAGCTTGGGGACGTCTAACTATGGCTACACCTTC
CASSLGTSNYGYTF
>TRBV7-2|NA|TRBJ1-1|NA
TGTGCCAGCAGCCCGTTTCAGAACACTGAAGCTTTCTTT
CASSPFQNTEAFF
>TRBV27|once|TRBJ1-1|TRBD1
TGTGACAGCAGTCGGGACAGGGTGGCTGGGGCTTTCTTT
CDSSRDRVAGAFF
>TRBV9|NA|TRBJ2-3|NA
TGTGCCAGCAGCTACGAGTGGGGTACGCAGTATTTT
CASSYEWGTQYF
>TRBV13|few|TRBJ2-7|TRBD2
TGTGCCAGCAGCTTAGGGCCAGCGGGAGGGTCCGGAAGAGGCGAGCAGTACTTC
CASSLGPAGGSGRGEQYF
>TRBV7-2|NA|TRBJ1-5|TRBD1
TGTGCCAGCAGCTTAAGGACAGGGGATCAGCCCCAGCATTTT
CASSLRTGDQPQHF
>TRBV5-1|NA|TRBJ2-5|NA
TGCGCCAGCAGCAGAACCGGGGGAACGCAAGAGACCCAGTACTTC
CASSRTGGTQETQYF
>TRBV7-2|many|TRBJ2-3|NA
TGTGCCAGCAGCTTAGCGGGCCCACTGCAGTATTTT
CASSLAGPLQYF
>TRBV3-1|NA|TRBJ2-1|TRBD2
TGTGCCAGCAGCCAGGGGTCGACTAGCGGGGATGAGCAGTTCTTC
CASSQGSTSGDEQFF
>TRBV10-3|NA|TRBJ2-7|TRBD1
TGTGCCATCAGCGAGGGGGCAGGCCCCTACGAGCAGTACTTC
CAISEGAGPYEQYF
>TRBV6-5|few|TRBJ2-7|NA
TGTGCCAGCAGTTACTCTGGGCGGGCGCACTACGAGCAGTACTTC
CASSYSGRAHYEQYF
>TRBV2|NA|TRBJ2-7|TRBD1
TGTGCCGCTTCACAAGGACAGGGGTATTCCTACGAGCAGTACTTC
CAASQGQGYSYEQYF
>TRBV5-1|NA|TRBJ1-2|TRBD1
TGCGCCAGCAGCGATGGGACAGGGTCCCGTGCCTTC
CASSDGTGSRAF
>TRBV27|few|TRBJ2-7|TRBD2
TGTGCCAGCAGTTTAAGGGAGGGTGGATACGAGCAGTACTTC
CASSLREGGYEQYF
>TRBV4-2|few|TRBJ2-1|NA
TGTGCCAGCAGCCAAGATCGACAAGGGTACAATGAGCAGTTCTTC
CASSQDRQGYNEQFF
>TRBV20-1|NA|TRBJ2-5|NA
TGCAGTGCTGTTACGGGGCCCCAAGAGACCCAGTACTTC
CSAVTGPQETQYF
>TRBV7-9|NA|TRBJ2-7|NA
TGTGCCAGCAGCTTAGCTAGCGGTGGCTCCTACGAGCAGTACTTC
CASSLASGGSYEQYF
>TRBV3-1|few|TRBJ2-7|NA
TGTGCCAGCAGCCTTCTTCAGGAGCAGTACTTC
CASSLLQEQYF
>TRBV6-6|NA|TRBJ1-1|NA
TGTGCCAGCAGTTGGGGAGGGGGGGGCCGAACCGCTGAAGCTTTCTTT
CASSWGGGGRTAEAFF
>TRBV14|few|TRBJ2-7|NA
TGTGCCAGCAGCCCCCTGGTGGAGGGCTACGAGCAGTACTTC
CASSPLVEGYEQYF
>TRBV15|NA|TRBJ2-3|NA
TGTGCCACCAGCAGTGGGGCAGGGGTTGTCACAGATACGCAGTATTTT
CATSSGAGVVTDTQYF
>TRBV7-9|NA|TRBJ2-1|TRBD1
TGTGCCAGCAGGCACAGGGGGCAAGTATCCTACGATGAGCAGTTCTTC
CASRHRGQVSYDEQFF
>TRBV5-5|few|TRBJ1-1|NA
TGTGCCAGCAGCTTAGGGAATTCGGGAACGGAAGCTTTCTTT
CASSLGNSGTEAFF
>TRBV7-9|NA|TRBJ1-1|NA
TGTGCCAGCAGCTGGAGGGGGGCGAGGACTGAAGCTTTCTTT
CASSWRGARTEAFF
>TRBV5-1|NA|TRBJ1-2|NA
TGCGCCAGCAGTTCCTCTGCAGGCTACACCTTC
CASSSSAGYTF
>TRBV4-2|few|TRBJ2-3|NA
TGTGCCAGCAGCTCCCCAGCGGGTGGGCCCAACGCTTGGTATTTT
CASSSPAGGPNAWYF
>TRBV12-3/TRBV12-4|NA|TRBJ2-6|NA
TGTGCCAGCACCTCTTGGGGGGCTGAGGGGGCCAACGTCCTGACTTTC
CASTSWGAEGANVLTF
>TRBV7-9|few|TRBJ1-2|NA
TGTGCCAGCAGCTTATGGGGACGGAGGATCTATGGCTACACCTTC
CASSLWGRRIYGYTF
>TRBV5-1|few|TRBJ2-5|TRBD1
TGCGCCAGCAGCTCGAGACAGGGGCAGACCCAGTACTTC
CASSSRQGQTQYF
>TRBV5-5|NA|TRBJ2-7|NA
TGTGCCAGCAGCTTTTCGGGGATCTACGAGCAGTACTTC
CASSFSGIYEQYF
>TRBV20-1|NA|TRBJ2-3|TRBD2
TGCAGTGCCCAGCGGGGGTTCGGCACAGATACGCAGTATTTT
CSAQRGFGTDTQYF
>TRBV7-6|NA|TRBJ1-1|NA
TGTGCCAGCAGCTTAGAGGGGCAGGGGAGCACTGAAGCTTTCTTT
CASSLEGQGSTEAFF
>TRBV10-3|NA|TRBJ2-7|NA
TGTGCCATCAGCGACAAGAACTACGAGCAGTACTTC
CAISDKNYEQYF
>TRBV12-3/TRBV12-4|few|TRBJ2-5|NA
TGTGCCAGCAGTTTAGCGGGGGGAGTAAGCCAAGAGACCCAGTACTTC
CASSLAGGVSQETQYF
>TRBV6-5|few|TRBJ2-7|NA
TGTGCCAGCAGTTACTCGTACACTGGTCCGGGAGAGCAGTACTTC
CASSYSYTGPGEQYF
>TRBV9|NA|TRBJ1-5|TRBD1
TGTGCCAGCAGCGCCGTCGGGACAGACAATCAGCCCCAGCATTTT
CASSAVGTDNQPQHF
>TRBV5-1|few|TRBJ1-2|TRBD1
TGCGCCAGCAGCTCGCTGAGACAGGGGGCAGCTGGCTACACCTTC
CASSSLRQGAAGYTF
>TRBV18|NA|TRBJ2-4|TRBD1
TGTGCCAGCTCACCACCGATGGCCAGGGGGCTCGTAACCAAAAACATTCAGTACTTC
CASSPPMARGLVTKNIQYF
>TRBV5-1|once|TRBJ2-3|NA
TGCGCCAGCAAAGGTGGCAGGGGAGGAACAGATACGCAGTATTTT
CASKGGRGGTDTQYF
>TRBV7-6|few|TRBJ2-7|TRBD1
TGTGCCAGCAGCCACGAGACAGGGGGCGGCTACGAGCAGTACTTC
CASSHETGGGYEQYF
>TRBV7-8|few|TRBJ2-7|NA
TGTGCCAGCATGGTGGGAGACGAGCAGTACTTC
CASMVGDEQYF
>TRBV5-1|NA|TRBJ2-7|NA
TGCGCCAGCAGCTTCCAGGTTACGGGGGAGCAGTACTTC
CASSFQVTGEQYF
>TRBV9|few|TRBJ2-7|NA
TGTGCCAGCAGCGTAGAGGGACATTCCTACGAGCAGCACTTC
CASSVEGHSYEQHF
>TRBV4-3|few|TRBJ2-1|TRBD2
TGCGCCAGCAGCCCTAGCGGGAGTGGGAATGAGCAGTTCTTC
CASSPSGSGNEQFF
>TRBV5-1|few|TRBJ1-6|NA
TGCGCCAGCAAACCCGGCCAGGGGTCGACACCCCTCCACTTT
CASKPGQGSTPLHF
>TRBV7-9|NA|TRBJ2-7|TRBD2
TGTGCCAGCAGCACTAGCGTCGAACCCGACGAGCAGTACTTC
CASSTSVEPDEQYF
>TRBV14|NA|TRBJ1-1|NA
TGTGCCAGCAGCCATCGAAAGGGGGTTATGAACACTGAAGCTTTCTTT
CASSHRKGVMNTEAFF
>TRBV20-1|few|TRBJ2-5|TRBD2
TGCAGTGCTAGGGAGGGTAGCGGGAGACAAGAGACCCAGTACTTC
CSAREGSGRQETQYF
>TRBV5-6|few|TRBJ1-2|TRBD1
TGTGCCAGCAGCTGGCTGGACAGGGACAACTATGGCTACACCTTC
CASSWLDRDNYGYTF
>TRBV2|NA|TRBJ2-7|NA
TGTGCCAGCAGTGCACAGGGTATTTACTTC
CASSAQGIYF
>TRBV6-5|NA|TRBJ2-3|NA
TGTGCCAGCAGTTACCATTCGGCTAGTAGTACAGATACGCAGTATTTT
CASSYHSASSTDTQYF
>TRBV29-1|NA|TRBJ2-1|NA
TGCAGCGTTGAGGGTGGGTCGAGCTCCTACAATGAGCAGTTCTTC
CSVEGGSSSYNEQFF
>TRBV15|NA|TRBJ2-7|NA
TGTGCCACCAGCAGAGAAGGGGGCTACGAGCAGTACTTC
CATSREGGYEQYF
>TRBV6-1|NA|TRBJ2-3|NA
TGTGCCAGCAGTAGGGGGGAGAAGTGGAGCACAGATACGCAGTATTTT
CASSRGEKWSTDTQYF
>TRBV12-3/TRBV12-4|few|TRBJ2-7|NA
TGTGCCAGCAGGGGGCTGGGGTACGAGCAGTACTTC
CASRGLGYEQYF
>TRBV2|NA|TRBJ1-2|TRBD1
TGTGCCAGCAGTGAATCCCAGGGGGCGAACTATGGCTACACCTTC
CASSESQGANYGYTF
>TRBV5-1|NA|TRBJ2-1|TRBD2
TGCGCCAGCAGTTCCCACTCCGGGACTACACAGTTCTTC
CASSSHSGTTQFF
>TRBV6-6|NA|TRBJ1-2|NA
TGTGCCAGCAGTTACCAGGCTAACTATGGCTACACCTTC
CASSYQANYGYTF